This TCR beta chain was identified in a study of T cell repertoires in cytomegalovirus infection. In regard to this clonotype: Its antigen is unknown.

Notes on the study in general: Across the ex vivo response, the dominant clonotypes were HLA-C-restricted CMV-specific TCR beta clonotypes.

V lost 3 bases and J lost 5, with 19 bases in between. The germline V gene has CDR1 LGHNA and CDR2 YSLEER. The CDR3 has 16 residues. TCRdb re-derived calls from the reads in MiXCR, one entry per CDR3 protein. This table has hundreds of thousands of distinct CDR3 sequences, 30% to 35% appearing once. The sequenced sample was cultured PBMCs, obtained from culture after CMV antigen stimulation. The clonotype comes from a human donor in good health (CMV status not recorded). Some clones in this sample may be carry-over from other donors' samples. The chain couples TRBV4-3 to TRBJ1-1; D not resolved. CDR3 bases: TGCGCCAGCAGCCATAGCGGATCCACGCGGAGGACTGAAGCTTTCTTT. Translated, it gives CASSHSGSTRRTEAFF.